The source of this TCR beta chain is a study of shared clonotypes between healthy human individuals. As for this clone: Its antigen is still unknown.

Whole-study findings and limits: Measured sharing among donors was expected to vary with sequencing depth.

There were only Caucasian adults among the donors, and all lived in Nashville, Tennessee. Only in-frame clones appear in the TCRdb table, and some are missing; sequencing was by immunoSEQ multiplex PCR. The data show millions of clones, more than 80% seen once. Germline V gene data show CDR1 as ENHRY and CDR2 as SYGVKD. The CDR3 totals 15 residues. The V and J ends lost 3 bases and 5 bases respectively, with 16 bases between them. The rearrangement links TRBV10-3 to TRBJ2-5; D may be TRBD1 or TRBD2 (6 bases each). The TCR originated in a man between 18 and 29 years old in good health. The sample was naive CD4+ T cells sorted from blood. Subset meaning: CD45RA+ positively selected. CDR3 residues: CAISDNLGGRETQYF. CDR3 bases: TGTGCCATCAGTGATAACCTAGGGGGGCGGGAGACCCAGTACTTC.